These T cell receptor beta chains were read from a single sample in a study of blood T cell repertoires in COVID-19. The repertoire was sequenced with immunoSEQ multiplex PCR; TCRdb's copy has only in-frame clones and lacks some. The data contain 150,000 to 200,000 clones, 85% of them singletons. Sequencing input: peripheral blood. Source of these receptors: a human donor with acute or convalescent COVID-19. The donor label of this sample is uncertain. The CDR3 runs from the conserved cysteine through the conserved F or W. The D gene is left open where the match is weak. Clone size is not always given. Where it is, it says once, few, many or a class for expanded clones.

D: TRBD1
J: TRBJ1-5
size: .
V: TRBV4-2
DNA: TGTGCCAGCAGCCTCCAACAGGGGGGGAGCAATCAGCCCCAGCATTTT
CDR3: CASSLQQGGSNQPQHF

D: TRBD1
J: TRBJ1-2
size: .
V: TRBV9
DNA: TGTGCCAGCAGCTTAACACCGACAGGGGCAGAGAATGGCTACACCTTC
CDR3: CASSLTPTGAENGYTF

D: TRBD1
J: TRBJ2-1
size: .
V: TRBV28
DNA: TGTGCCATTAATCCGGGACAGGGGGCGAATGAGCAGTTCTTC
CDR3: CAINPGQGANEQFF

D: TRBD2
J: TRBJ2-1
size: .
V: TRBV4-2
DNA: TGTGCCAGCAGCCCCAGACTAGCGGGTCTCAATGAGCAGTTCTTC
CDR3: CASSPRLAGLNEQFF

D: .
J: TRBJ2-2
size: .
V: TRBV2
DNA: TGTGCCAGCAGTGAGACCGGGACAAGCACCGGGGAGCTGTTTTTT
CDR3: CASSETGTSTGELFF

D: .
J: TRBJ2-2
size: .
V: TRBV12-3/TRBV12-4
DNA: TGTGCCAGCAGCAGTGTAAACACCGGGGAGCTGTTTTTT
CDR3: CASSSVNTGELFF

D: .
J: TRBJ1-1
size: .
V: TRBV19
DNA: TGTGCCAGTAGGCCTCAGGGCTTTAGGTCCACTGAAGCTTTCTTT
CDR3: CASRPQGFRSTEAFF

D: .
J: TRBJ1-1
size: .
V: TRBV6-1
DNA: TGTGCCAGCAGTGAAGGTCCAGGGGCCATGAACACTGAAGCTTTCTTT
CDR3: CASSEGPGAMNTEAFF

D: .
J: TRBJ2-2
size: .
V: TRBV2
DNA: TGTGCCAGCAGGGTCGAACAATGGAACACCGGGGAGCTGTTTTTT
CDR3: CASRVEQWNTGELFF

D: TRBD2
J: TRBJ2-2
size: .
V: TRBV5-4
DNA: TGTGCCAGCAGCCCTACGACTAGCGGGAACACCGGGGAGCTGTTTTTT
CDR3: CASSPTTSGNTGELFF

D: .
J: TRBJ1-2
size: .
V: TRBV6-5
DNA: TGTGCCAGCAGTTACATCAGGGATACCAACTATGGCTACACCTTC
CDR3: CASSYIRDTNYGYTF

D: .
J: TRBJ2-6
size: .
V: TRBV24-1
DNA: TGTGCCACCAGTGATCCCAGCGCTGGGGCCAACGTCCTGACTTTC
CDR3: CATSDPSAGANVLTF

D: TRBD1
J: TRBJ1-2
size: .
V: TRBV3-1/TRBV3-2
DNA: TGTGCCAGCAGCCAAGCCCCGGGACAGGGCCTTGGCTTTAACTTC
CDR3: CASSQAPGQGLGFNF

D: .
J: TRBJ1-3
size: once
V: TRBV5-4
DNA: TGTGCCAGCAGCCTACAGGGTCCGTCTAGAAACACCATATATTTT
CDR3: CASSLQGPSRNTIYF

D: TRBD1
J: TRBJ2-7
size: once
V: TRBV5-6
DNA: TGTGCCAGCAGCTGGGACAGGGGAACAACCTACGAGCAGTACTTC
CDR3: CASSWDRGTTYEQYF

D: TRBD1
J: TRBJ1-5
size: once
V: TRBV30
DNA: TGTGCCTGGAGGGGAAAGACAGGGGGAGGCAATCAGCCCCAGCATTTT
CDR3: CAWRGKTGGGNQPQHF

D: .
J: TRBJ1-3
size: .
V: TRBV7-9
DNA: TGTGCCAGCATTAGGGGTGACGGAAACACCATATATTTT
CDR3: CASIRGDGNTIYF

D: .
J: TRBJ1-6
size: .
V: TRBV28
DNA: TGTGCCACCACTCCCCTCCCGGGGGTGCGGCCCTATAATTCACCCCTCCACTTT
CDR3: CATTPLPGVRPYNSPLHF

D: .
J: TRBJ1-6
size: few
V: TRBV18
DNA: TGTGCCAGCTCACTGGACAGCACCAATAATTCACCCCTCCACTTT
CDR3: CASSLDSTNNSPLHF

D: TRBD2
J: TRBJ2-5
size: .
V: TRBV7-2
DNA: TGTGCCAGCAGTAAGCAGGGAGGCGGGGGTCACAAAGGGACCCAGTACTTC
CDR3: CASSKQGGGGHKGTQYF

D: TRBD1
J: TRBJ1-1
size: few
V: TRBV9
DNA: TGTGCCAGCAGCGCGACCGGGACAGGGGGAGGAAGGACTGAAGCTTTCTTT
CDR3: CASSATGTGGGRTEAFF

D: .
J: TRBJ1-4
size: .
V: TRBV25-1
DNA: TGTGCCAGCAGTGACGGGCAGGGGATTAATGAAAAACTGTTTTTT
CDR3: CASSDGQGINEKLFF

D: TRBD1
J: TRBJ2-1
size: .
V: TRBV5-6
DNA: TGTGCCAGCAGCGGAGACACCGGGACAGAACCCTACAATGAGCAGTTCTTC
CDR3: CASSGDTGTEPYNEQFF

D: .
J: TRBJ2-7
size: once
V: TRBV7-2
DNA: TGTGCCAGCAGCTTAACCAGGAGGAGCTCCTACGAGCAGTACTTC
CDR3: CASSLTRRSSYEQYF

D: .
J: TRBJ2-2
size: .
V: TRBV12-3/TRBV12-4
DNA: TGTGCCAGCAAGCTGGTGGGCGCCGGGGAGCTGTTTTTT
CDR3: CASKLVGAGELFF

D: .
J: TRBJ1-5
size: few
V: TRBV9
DNA: TGTGCCAGCAGCCCGGGAGGGAATCAGCCCCAGCATTTT
CDR3: CASSPGGNQPQHF

D: TRBD2
J: TRBJ2-5
size: .
V: TRBV5-1
DNA: TGCGCCAGCAGCCCTGGACTAGCGGGGAGAGAGACCCAGTACTTC
CDR3: CASSPGLAGRETQYF

D: .
J: TRBJ1-5
size: .
V: TRBV18
DNA: TGTGCCAGCTCACCACTCGCGTCCGATCAGCCCCAGCATTTT
CDR3: CASSPLASDQPQHF

D: .
J: TRBJ1-5
size: .
V: TRBV27
DNA: TGTGCCAGCAGTTTTACGAGGGAGTTGGGCAATCAGCCCCAGCATTTT
CDR3: CASSFTRELGNQPQHF

D: TRBD1
J: TRBJ1-4
size: .
V: TRBV25-1
DNA: TGTGCCAGCAGTGAGAGTCGACCGGGACAGGGAAATGAAAAACTGTTTTTT
CDR3: CASSESRPGQGNEKLFF

D: .
J: TRBJ1-2
size: .
V: TRBV28
DNA: TGTGCCAGCAGGTTGGCCATCGTGGGGCACTATGGCTACACCTTC
CDR3: CASRLAIVGHYGYTF

D: TRBD1
J: TRBJ1-1
size: .
V: TRBV29-1
DNA: TGCAGCGTTGCAACAGGGACAGGGTCTGAAGCTTTCTTT
CDR3: CSVATGTGSEAFF

D: TRBD1
J: TRBJ1-5
size: .
V: TRBV28
DNA: TGTGCCAGCAGTTCACCCCGACAGGGGAATCAGCCCCAGCATTTT
CDR3: CASSSPRQGNQPQHF

D: TRBD1
J: TRBJ1-2
size: few
V: TRBV11-3
DNA: TGTGCCAGCAGCTCCGGGACAGGGCGAGGTGGCTACACCTTC
CDR3: CASSSGTGRGGYTF

D: TRBD1
J: TRBJ1-5
size: .
V: TRBV30
DNA: TGTGCCTGGGGACGGACAGGGGGCCATCAGCCCCAGCATTTT
CDR3: CAWGRTGGHQPQHF

D: .
J: TRBJ1-6
size: once
V: TRBV14
DNA: TGTGCCAGCAGCCAAGGCGGAAGGTCACCCCTCCACTTT
CDR3: CASSQGGRSPLHF

D: .
J: TRBJ1-2
size: .
V: TRBV3-1/TRBV3-2
DNA: TGCGCCAGCAGCCAGACATATTCCGGGGGGGTCTATGGCTACACCTTC
CDR3: CASSQTYSGGVYGYTF

D: .
J: TRBJ2-7
size: .
V: TRBV27
DNA: TGTGCCAGCAGTTTACCCTCCGGCGAGCAGTACTTC
CDR3: CASSLPSGEQYF

D: .
J: TRBJ2-5
size: .
V: TRBV15
DNA: TGTGCCACCAGCAGAGGTGGAGGTGGAGAGACCCAGTACTTC
CDR3: CATSRGGGGETQYF

D: TRBD1
J: TRBJ2-3
size: .
V: TRBV7-9
DNA: TGTGCCAGCAGCCCGGGACAGGGTAGGACAGATACGCAGTATTTT
CDR3: CASSPGQGRTDTQYF

D: TRBD2
J: TRBJ2-5
size: .
V: TRBV7-2
DNA: TGTGCCACCACCCTCCCCACTAGCGGGGGGGAGACCCAGTACTTC
CDR3: CATTLPTSGGETQYF